The 10 T cell receptor beta chains given below trace back to one sample, sequenced in a study of OX40 agonist ivuxolimab in advanced cancers. Clones were read by immunoSEQ multiplex PCR, and TCRdb kept only the in-frame ones, dropping some. The sample has about 58,000 clones; around 78% are singletons. The specimen comprised CD4+ or CD8+ T cells sorted from blood, sampled in a trial of the OX40 agonist ivuxolimab. The receptor source for this set is an adult with an advanced solid tumor such as melanoma, head and neck, liver or kidney cancer.

In its sample, this clone was seen once. The chain combines TRBV28 with TRBJ1-1, with 7 bases that match TRBD1. The length of the CDR3 is 11 residues. Germline V gives CDR1 MDHEN, CDR2 SYDVKM. J gave up 8 bases and V 6 bases, and 3 bases lay outside the gene matches. The CDR3 bases are TGTGCCAGCAGCTCGGACAGGGAAGCTTTCTTT. This translates into CASSSDREAFF. Drawing the rest from reference TRBV28 and TRBJ1-1, the complete variable domain is DVKVTQSSRYLVKRTGEKVFLECVQDMDHENMFWYRQDPGLGLRLIYFSYDVKMKEKGDIPEGYSVSREKKERFSLILESASTNQTSMYLCASSSDREAFFGQGTRLTVV.

The chain links TRBV6-5 to TRBJ1-1; D is possibly TRBD1 (6 bases). The CDR3 sequence is 13 residues long. The V end lost 6 bases, the J end lost 4 bases, and 12 bases lay between the germline ends. Germline V lookup: CDR1 MNHEY, CDR2 SVGAGI. The CDR3 protein is CASRLTGSTEAFF. The CDR3 bases are TGTGCCAGCAGACTTACAGGGAGCACTGAAGCTTTCTTT.

The chain has TRBV5-6 and TRBJ1-1; 7 nucleotides align to TRBD1. The CDR3 spans 13 residues. J gave up 8 bases and V 4 bases, and 8 bases lay outside the gene matches. From germline, CDR1 is SGHDT and CDR2 YYEEEE. The CDR3 bases are TGTGCCAGCAGCATCGGACAGGAACAAGAAGCTTTCTTT. It yields the protein CASSIGQEQEAFF.

This chain uses TRBV4-1 with TRBJ1-1, with D unresolved. The CDR3 runs to 13 residues. V lost 1 base, J lost 2 bases, and 5 bases lay in between. The germline V gene encodes CDR1 MGHRA and CDR2 YSYEKL. The CDR3 loop is CASSQVSNTEAFF. DNA of the CDR3: TGCGCCAGCAGCCAAGTGAGCAACACTGAAGCTTTCTTT.

The rearrangement links TRBV14 to TRBJ2-3; 10 bases fit TRBD2. CDR1 and CDR2 from the germline V gene are SGHDN and FVKESK. This CDR3 is built from 17 residues. Trimming cost V 2 bases and J 5 bases; bases outside gene matches: 10. DNA for the CDR3: TGTGCCAGCAGCCAAATTAACGGACTAGCGGTGGGAGATACGCAGTATTTT. Amino acid sequence: CASSQINGLAVGDTQYF.

The V and J genes are TRBV5-1 and TRBJ2-1, with D possibly being TRBD1 (7 bases). Germline V lookup: CDR1 SGHRS, CDR2 YFSETQ. The CDR3 sequence is 15 residues long. V was clipped by 0 bases and J by 5 bases, with 12 bases between them. The CDR3 loop reads CASSLGPRGDNEQFF. CDR3 nucleotides: TGCGCCAGCAGCTTGGGTCCCAGGGGGGACAATGAGCAGTTCTTC. Filled out from reference TRBV5-1 and TRBJ2-1, the complete variable domain reads KAGVTQTPRYLIKTRGQQVTLSCSPISGHRSVSWYQQTPGQGLQFLFEYFSETQRNKGNFPGRFSGRQFSNSRSEMNVSTLELGDSALYLCASSLGPRGDNEQFFGPGTRLTVL.

This sequence joins TRBV11-3 and TRBJ1-1; D might be TRBD1 (5 bases). The V gene lost 4 bases and the J gene lost 3 bases, with 15 bases spanning the gap. The CDR3 is 15 residues long. Germline V gene lookup returns CDR1 SGHNT and CDR2 YENEEA. The CDR3: CASSSYTDTYTEAFF. Here the CDR3 DNA reads TGTGCCAGCAGCTCCTATACGGACACCTACACTGAAGCTTTCTTT. The variable domain in full, with the rest retrieved from reference TRBV11-3 and TRBJ1-1, is EAGVVQSPRYKIIEKKQPVAFWCNPISGHNTLYWYLQNLGQGPELLIRYENEEAVDDSQLPKDRFSAERLKGVDSTLKIQPAELGDSAVYLCASSSYTDTYTEAFFGQGTRLTVV.

V is TRBV5-6 and J is TRBJ2-1; D possibly corresponds to TRBD2 (7 bases). The CDR3 is made up of 15 amino acids. Germline values: CDR1 SGHDT, CDR2 YYEEEE. V was cut by 2 bases and J by 7 bases, with 16 bases left in between. The CDR3 bases are TGTGCCAGCAGCTTTTGGGGGGGCAGGGAAAATGAGCAGTTCTTC. The encoded protein is CASSFWGGRENEQFF. The variable domain in full, with the rest retrieved from reference TRBV5-6 and TRBJ2-1, is DAGVTQSPTHLIKTRGQQVTLRCSPKSGHDTVSWYQQALGQGPQFIFQYYEEEERQRGNFPDRFSGHQFPNYSSELNVNALLLGDSALYLCASSFWGGRENEQFFGPGTRLTVL.

This clone was found once. This chain connects TRBV5-1 to TRBJ1-2; D perhaps matches TRBD1 (5 bases). The CDR3 extends over 12 amino acids. CDR1 and CDR2 (germline): SGHRS, YFSETQ. Trimming removed 5 bases from V and 5 bases from J, with 10 bases in between. The CDR3 sequence: CASRQDNYGYTF. The CDR3 coding sequence is TGCGCCAGCAGACAGGACAATTATGGCTACACCTTC.

The genes are TRBV4-1 and TRBJ1-2, with 8 nucleotides matching TRBD1. The CDR3 runs 15 residues. V lost 3 bases and J lost 4; bases outside the gene matches: 7. Per germline, CDR1 MGHRA and CDR2 YSYEKL. In DNA form, the CDR3 reads TGCGCCAGCAGCCAGGACAGGGCCCCTCTCTATGGCTACACCTTC. Translating it yields CASSQDRAPLYGYTF.